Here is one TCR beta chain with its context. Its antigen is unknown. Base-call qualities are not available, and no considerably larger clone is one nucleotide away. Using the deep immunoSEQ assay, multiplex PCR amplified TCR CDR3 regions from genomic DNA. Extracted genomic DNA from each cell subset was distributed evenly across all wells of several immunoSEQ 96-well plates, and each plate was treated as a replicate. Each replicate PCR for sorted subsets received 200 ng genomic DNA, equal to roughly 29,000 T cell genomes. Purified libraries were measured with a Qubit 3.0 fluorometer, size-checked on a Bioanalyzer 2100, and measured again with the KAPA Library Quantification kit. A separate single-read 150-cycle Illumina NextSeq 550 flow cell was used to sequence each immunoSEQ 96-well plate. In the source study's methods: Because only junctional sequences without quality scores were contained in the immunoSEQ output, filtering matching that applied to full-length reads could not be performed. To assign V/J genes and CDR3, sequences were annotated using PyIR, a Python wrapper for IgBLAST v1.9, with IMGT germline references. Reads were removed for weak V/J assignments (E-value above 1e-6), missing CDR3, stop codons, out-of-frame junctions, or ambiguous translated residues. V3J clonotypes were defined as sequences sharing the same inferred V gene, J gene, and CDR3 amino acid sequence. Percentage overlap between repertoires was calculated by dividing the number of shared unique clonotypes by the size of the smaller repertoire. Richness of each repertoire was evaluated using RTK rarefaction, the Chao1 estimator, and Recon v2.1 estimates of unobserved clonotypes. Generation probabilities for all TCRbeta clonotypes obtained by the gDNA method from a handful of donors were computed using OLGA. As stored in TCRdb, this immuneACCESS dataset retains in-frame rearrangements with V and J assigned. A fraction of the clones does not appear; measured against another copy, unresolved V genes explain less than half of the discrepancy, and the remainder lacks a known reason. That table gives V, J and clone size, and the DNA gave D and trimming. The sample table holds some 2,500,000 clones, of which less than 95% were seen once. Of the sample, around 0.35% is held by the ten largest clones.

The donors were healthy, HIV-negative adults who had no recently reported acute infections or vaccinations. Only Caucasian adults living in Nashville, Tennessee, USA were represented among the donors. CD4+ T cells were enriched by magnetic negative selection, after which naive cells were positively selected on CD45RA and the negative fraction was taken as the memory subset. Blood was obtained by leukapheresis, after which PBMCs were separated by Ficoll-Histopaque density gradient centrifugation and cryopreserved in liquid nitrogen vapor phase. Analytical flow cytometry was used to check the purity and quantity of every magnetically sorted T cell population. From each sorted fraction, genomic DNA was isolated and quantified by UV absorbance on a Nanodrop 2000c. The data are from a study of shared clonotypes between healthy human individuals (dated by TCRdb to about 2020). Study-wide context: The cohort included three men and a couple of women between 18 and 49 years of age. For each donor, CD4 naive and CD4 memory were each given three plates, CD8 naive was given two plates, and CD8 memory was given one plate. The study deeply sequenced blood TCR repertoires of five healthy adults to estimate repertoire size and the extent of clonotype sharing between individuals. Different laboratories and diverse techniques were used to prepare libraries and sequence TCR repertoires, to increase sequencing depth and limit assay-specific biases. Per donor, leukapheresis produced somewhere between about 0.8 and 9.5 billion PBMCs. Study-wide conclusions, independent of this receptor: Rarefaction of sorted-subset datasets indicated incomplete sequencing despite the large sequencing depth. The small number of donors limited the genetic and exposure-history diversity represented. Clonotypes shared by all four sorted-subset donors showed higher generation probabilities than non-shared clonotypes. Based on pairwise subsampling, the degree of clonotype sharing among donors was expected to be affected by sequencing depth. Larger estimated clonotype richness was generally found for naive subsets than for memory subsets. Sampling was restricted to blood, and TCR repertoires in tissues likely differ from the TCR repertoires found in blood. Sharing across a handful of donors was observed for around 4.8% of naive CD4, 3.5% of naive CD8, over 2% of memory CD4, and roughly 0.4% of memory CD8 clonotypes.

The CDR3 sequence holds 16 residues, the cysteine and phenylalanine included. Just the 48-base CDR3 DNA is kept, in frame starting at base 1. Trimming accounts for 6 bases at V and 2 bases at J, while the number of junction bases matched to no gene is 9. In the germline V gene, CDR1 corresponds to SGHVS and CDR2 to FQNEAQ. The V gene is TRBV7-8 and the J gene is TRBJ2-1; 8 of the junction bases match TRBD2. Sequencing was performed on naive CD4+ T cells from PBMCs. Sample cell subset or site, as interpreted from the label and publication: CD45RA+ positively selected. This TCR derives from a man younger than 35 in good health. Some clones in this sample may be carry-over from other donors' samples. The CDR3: CASRLRGGGPYNEQFF. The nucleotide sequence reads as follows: TGTGCCAGCAGATTAAGGGGCGGGGGGCCCTACAATGAGCAGTTCTTC.